These 8 T cell receptor beta chains share one sample of origin, sequenced in a study of shared clonotypes between healthy human individuals. Assay used: immunoSEQ multiplex PCR; TCRdb lists only in-frame clones, some missing. The sample has around 700,000 clones, 55% to 85% seen once. The sequenced sample was memory CD4+ T cells sorted from blood. As for subset: CD45RA-negative fraction. Receptors were obtained from a woman in her 30s in good health.

This clone was seen only a few times. The chain carries TRBV28 and TRBJ2-7, with a possible D match to TRBD1 (5 bases). The CDR3 sequence is 15 residues long. CDR1 is MDHEN and CDR2 is SYDVKM in the germline V gene. V dropped 3 bases and J dropped 0 bases, with 12 bases sitting between them. CDR3 bases: TGTGCCAGCAGTTTCCTGACAGTAAGCTCCTACGAGCAGTACTTC. This translates into CASSFLTVSSYEQYF.

V gene TRBV18 combines with J gene TRBJ1-1; D not certain. CDR1 KGHSH and CDR2 LQKENI come from the germline V gene. This CDR3 region has 13 residues. The V end lost 4 bases, the J end lost 2 bases, and 8 bases lay between the germline ends. This CDR3 is CASSRDANTEAFF. For the CDR3, the DNA is TGTGCCAGCTCACGAGATGCAAACACTGAAGCTTTCTTT.

This clone was picked up a small number of times. This rearrangement joins TRBV5-5 to TRBJ2-7, with D possibly TRBD2 on 6 matching bases. Germline CDR1 SGHKS, CDR2 YYEKEE (reference sequence). Trimming left V 1 base short and J 0 bases short, with 20 bases between. The CDR3 contains 18 residues. CDR3 DNA: TGTGCCAGCAGCTTGAGGGAGGCGCCGAACAAAAACTCCTACGAGCAGTACTTC. This sequence encodes CASSLREAPNKNSYEQYF.

In this sample, this clone turned up once. The V gene is TRBV6-5, the J gene TRBJ1-6; D gene ambiguous. The ends were cut back, 5 bases at V and 10 bases at J, with 12 bases in the middle. Germline loops: CDR1 MNHEY, CDR2 SVGAGI. The CDR3 runs 13 residues. In nucleotides, the CDR3 is TGTGCCAGCAGTGAAACCCCAAGATCACCCCTCCACTTT. Its protein product is CASSETPRSPLHF.

V and J are TRBV19 and TRBJ2-7, with 7 positions matching TRBD2. The CDR3 spans 15 residues. V gave up 7 bases and J gave up 3 bases; unmatched junction bases: 12. In germline, CDR1 is LNHDA, CDR2 SQIVND (reference sequence). In DNA form, the CDR3 reads TGTGCCAGTAAAGTCCGGGACTACCTCGTCTACGAGCAGTACTTC. It codes for CASKVRDYLVYEQYF. Variable domain in full (rest from reference TRBV19 and TRBJ2-7): DGGITQSPKYLFRKEGQNVTLSCEQNLNHDAMYWYRQDPGQGLRLIYYSQIVNDFQKGDIAEGYSVSREKKESFPLTVTSAQKNPTAFYLCASKVRDYLVYEQYFGPGTRLTVT.

This clone was detected only once. The chain uses TRBV7-2 and TRBJ2-7, with 10 bases aligning to TRBD1. The CDR3 contains 15 residues. Germline V gene data show CDR1 as SGHTA and CDR2 as FQGNSA. Trimming at V came to 7 bases and at J to 7 bases, leaving 13 bases not matched to a gene. The CDR3: CASTSVGTGVEEQYF. The DNA of the CDR3 is TGTGCCAGCACCTCGGTCGGGACAGGGGTTGAGGAGCAGTACTTC.

The genes are TRBV2 and TRBJ2-1, with 9 bases matching TRBD1. From germline, CDR1 is SNHLY and CDR2 FYNNEI. V gave up 7 bases and J gave up 6 bases; unmatched junction bases: 1. There are 12 residues in the CDR3. In DNA form, the CDR3 reads TGTGCCAGCAAGGGACAGGGCAATGAGCAGTTCTTC. It encodes CASKGQGNEQFF.

This clone was observed a handful of times. The gene calls are TRBV6-5 and TRBJ2-7; 8 bases are a match to TRBD1. CDR1 MNHEY and CDR2 SVGAGI come from the germline V gene. This CDR3 is 14 amino acids long. V trimming: 5 bases; J trimming: 3 bases; junction bases outside the gene matches: 6. CDR3 amino acids: CASSRSGQGYEQYF. Here the CDR3 DNA reads TGTGCCAGCAGTCGCTCCGGACAGGGCTACGAGCAGTACTTC.